One sample yielded the 27 T cell receptor beta chains listed below, sequenced in a study of graft-versus-host responses after intestinal transplantation. What these receptors recognize is not known. TCRdb keeps only in-frame clones here, not all; method: immunoSEQ multiplex PCR. Of 35,000 to 45,000 clones in the sample, around 95% are singletons; the top ten hold 0.5% to 0.55%. This sample comprised unstimulated CD8+ T cells sorted from spleen or lymph node cells, obtained before transplant. These receptors all come from a human donor who was the organ donor for an intestinal transplant.

The chain recombines TRBV5-4 with TRBJ2-2; 14 positions match TRBD2. The J segment lost 2 bases and the V segment lost 10 bases, leaving 13 bases of the junction unmatched. The germline V gene encodes CDR1 SGHNT and CDR2 YYREEE (reference sequence). CDR3 length: 18 amino acids. CDR3 nucleotide sequence: TGTGCCCCCACATTGGGGGGACTAGCGGGGGTTAACACCGGGGAGCTGTTTTTT. This translates into CAPTLGGLAGVNTGELFF.

This rearrangement joins TRBV2 to TRBJ2-6, with D maybe TRBD2 (5 bases). The germline V gene encodes CDR1 SNHLY and CDR2 FYNNEI. The CDR3 covers 15 residues. Trimming took off 3 bases at V and 2 bases at J, with 8 bases between the two ends. Here the CDR3 DNA reads TGTGCCAGCAGTGACGGGGTCACTGGGGCCAACGTCCTGACTTTC. It is translated as CASSDGVTGANVLTF.

Points on this clone: The same CDR3 is also encoded by other DNA sequences in this sample. The CDR3, as DNA: TGTGCCAGCAGTTTTTCGTCGGGGGGGCCCCCCAATGAGCAGTTCTTC. Translation: CASSFSSGGPPNEQFF. The rearrangement joins TRBV27 to TRBJ2-1; 8 nucleotides match TRBD2. Per the germline V gene, CDR1 is MNHEY and CDR2 is SMNVEV (reference sequence). This CDR3 has 16 amino acids. Trimming at V came to 3 bases and at J to 6 bases, leaving 10 bases not matched to a gene.

A single count supports this clone. V usage is TRBV7-9 and J usage is TRBJ2-1; unclear D gene. The CDR3 length is 14 residues. V was pared by 2 bases and J by 2 bases, with 7 bases between. The V gene's germline CDR1 is SEHNR and CDR2 FQNEAQ (reference sequence). The CDR3 spells CASSLRSAYNEQFF. The DNA of the CDR3 is TGTGCCAGCAGCTTACGCAGCGCCTACAATGAGCAGTTCTTC.

This chain uses TRBV6-5 with TRBJ2-3; unclear D gene. CDR1 is MNHEY, CDR2 SVGAGI, per germline. V dropped 3 bases and J dropped 0 bases, with 7 bases sitting between them. The CDR3 loop spans 14 amino acids. The CDR3 sequence is CASSYGPSTDTQYF. The DNA of the CDR3 is TGTGCCAGCAGTTATGGCCCTAGCACAGATACGCAGTATTTT.

The chain uses TRBV7-9 and TRBJ2-2, with no clear D. Germline V gene sequence: CDR1 SEHNR, CDR2 FQNEAQ (reference sequence). CDR3 length equals 13 residues. V was shortened by 1 base and J by 6 bases, with 6 bases between the two germline ends. CDR3 protein: CASSLDGAGELFF. The CDR3 DNA sequence: TGTGCCAGCAGCTTAGATGGGGCCGGGGAGCTGTTTTTT.

V gene TRBV4-3 combines with J gene TRBJ2-3, with D uncertain. CDR1 and CDR2 from the germline V gene are LGHNA and YSLEER. The CDR3 runs 16 residues. The V gene lost 1 base and the J gene lost 0 bases, with 11 bases spanning the gap. The CDR3 DNA is TGCGCCAGCAGCCAAGGAGTGGGGTTCAGCACAGATACGCAGTATTTT. Protein sequence: CASSQGVGFSTDTQYF.

CDR3 coding DNA: TGTGCCAGCAGTTTAACCCCGGACTACGAGCAGTACTTC. Translating gives CASSLTPDYEQYF. This rearrangement joins TRBV27 to TRBJ2-7; D ambiguous. Germline V gene lookup returns CDR1 MNHEY and CDR2 SMNVEV (reference sequence). The CDR3 is 13 residues long. V was cut by 2 bases and J by 3 bases, with 8 bases left in between.

The chain employs TRBV9 and TRBJ2-1, with TRBD2 identical over 12 bases. The CDR3 has 15 residues. Unmatched junction bases numbered 2, after V lost 3 bases and J lost 4 bases. CDR1 is SGDLS, CDR2 YYNGEE, per germline. The CDR3 reads CASSAGLAGYNEQFF. The CDR3 DNA reads as TGTGCCAGCAGCGCGGGACTAGCGGGTTACAATGAGCAGTTCTTC.

The chain is built from TRBV4-1 and TRBJ2-2, with TRBD1 matching 10 bases. The ends lost 6 bases at V and 4 bases at J; junction bases unmatched: 2. CDR1 and CDR2 (germline): MGHRA, YSYEKL. The CDR3 is 14 amino acids. CDR3 protein: CASSRDRGTGELFF. In DNA, the CDR3 is TGCGCCAGCAGTCGGGACAGGGGCACCGGGGAGCTGTTTTTT.

The J gene is TRBJ2-6, the V gene TRBV4-1, with 7 positions matching TRBD2. J gave up 0 bases and V 3 bases, and 11 bases lay outside the gene matches. Germline V CDR1 and CDR2: MGHRA, YSYEKL. This CDR3 region has 19 residues. CDR3 loop: CASSHYLAGPSSGANVLTF. CDR3 DNA sequence: TGCGCCAGCAGCCACTATTTAGCGGGTCCAAGCTCTGGGGCCAACGTCCTGACTTTC.

J is TRBJ1-2 and V is TRBV5-1, with D possibly being TRBD1 (5 bases). This CDR3 has 14 amino acids. Looked up from germline, CDR1 is SGHRS and CDR2 is YFSETQ. Trimming cost V 3 bases and J 2 bases, with 11 bases left between them. The CDR3 DNA follows: TGCGCCAGCAGCTACGCAGGGCCCAACTATGGCTACACCTTC. The encoded protein is CASSYAGPNYGYTF. Using reference TRBV5-1 and TRBJ1-2 for the parts outside the CDR3, the full variable domain is KAGVTQTPRYLIKTRGQQVTLSCSPISGHRSVSWYQQTPGQGLQFLFEYFSETQRNKGNFPGRFSGRQFSNSRSEMNVSTLELGDSALYLCASSYAGPNYGYTFGSGTRLTVV.

The genes are TRBV18 and TRBJ2-1; TRBD1 is a possible D gene (6 bases). Germline CDR1 KGHSH, CDR2 LQKENI. This CDR3 has 13 residues. Trimming took off 2 bases at V and 6 bases at J, with 8 bases between the two ends. Here the CDR3 DNA reads TGTGCCAGCTCACCAGGGACACCCAATGAGCAGTTCTTC. The encoded protein is CASSPGTPNEQFF.

The sample holds one count of this clone. V gene TRBV2 combines with J gene TRBJ2-5; D is tentatively TRBD1 or TRBD2 (5 bases each). The DNA end is a closer match to TRBJ2-7, so the J assignment may be wrong. This CDR3 contains 14 residues. CDR1 is SNHLY and CDR2 is FYNNEI in the germline V gene. In DNA, the CDR3 is TGTGCCAGCAGTGAAGGCCCGGGGCCCTACGAGCAGTACTTC. It encodes CASSEGPGPYEQYF.

Comments on this clone: This same CDR3 is encoded by further DNA sequences in the sample. The V gene is TRBV7-3, the J gene TRBJ2-3, with D perhaps matching TRBD1 or TRBD2 (6 bases each). CDR1 is SGHTA and CDR2 is FQGTGA in the germline V gene. Trimming stripped 2 bases from V and 4 bases from J, with 7 bases between. The CDR3 has 13 residues. The CDR3 bases are TGTGCCAGCAGCTTAGGGGGGCCAGATACGCAGTATTTT. Residues: CASSLGGPDTQYF.

The chain uses TRBV5-8 and TRBJ2-1; D uncertain. Trimming took off 2 bases at V and 11 bases at J, with 5 bases between the two ends. The CDR3 runs to 10 residues. Germline V gene lookup returns CDR1 SGHTS and CDR2 YDEGEE. CDR3 coding DNA: TGTGCCAGCAGCTTAAGTAAGCAGTTCTTC. Amino acid sequence: CASSLSKQFF.

V is TRBV7-9 and J is TRBJ1-2; 7 bases are shared with TRBD1. The CDR3 is made up of 16 amino acids. With 5 bases clipped from V and 5 bases from J, the junction kept 14 bases outside the gene matches. From germline, CDR1 is SEHNR and CDR2 FQNEAQ (reference sequence). The CDR3 coding sequence is TGTGCCAGCAGCCGTATCGACGGGACAGCGGATTATGGCTACACCTTC. Its protein is CASSRIDGTADYGYTF.

The chain carries TRBV11-2 and TRBJ2-7; 8 positions agree with TRBD2. Germline assignment: CDR1 SGHAT and CDR2 FQNNGV. This CDR3 has 13 amino acids. V dropped 5 bases and J dropped 12; count of bases not matched to a gene: 12. DNA for the CDR3: TGTGCCAGCAGCCCGATAGCGGGGACTGATTGGTACTTC. Protein: CASSPIAGTDWYF.

The chain joins TRBV9 to TRBJ2-3; 7 positions match TRBD2. This CDR3 spans 15 amino acids. In germline, CDR1 is SGDLS, CDR2 YYNGEE. V lost 4 bases to trimming and J lost 4 bases; unmatched junction nucleotides: 9. CDR3: CASSLGGFGADTQYF. The CDR3 region has the DNA TGTGCCAGCAGCCTGGGGGGGTTCGGAGCAGATACGCAGTATTTT.

V gene TRBV6-5 combines with J gene TRBJ1-2, with 7 nucleotides matching TRBD1. The CDR3 runs 14 residues. J lost 7 bases, V lost 0 bases, and 5 bases had no gene match. Germline CDR1 is MNHEY and CDR2 is SVGAGI. The CDR3 here is CASSYSTGRIGYTF. DNA of the CDR3: TGTGCCAGCAGTTACTCGACAGGGAGGATTGGCTACACCTTC.

The chain has TRBV2 and TRBJ1-4; 10 bases line up with TRBD1. V was clipped by 7 bases and J by 10 bases; unmatched bases: 6. Germline V gene data show CDR1 as SNHLY and CDR2 as FYNNEI. The CDR3 totals 13 residues. The CDR3 region is CASMGTGAGKLFF. The CDR3 DNA reads TGTGCCAGCATGGGGACAGGGGCTGGAAAACTGTTTTTT.

The chain uses TRBV7-3 and TRBJ2-1; TRBD2 agrees at 11 bases. The CDR3 is 16 amino acids. The germline CDR1 and CDR2 sequences are SGHTA and FQGTGA. The V and J ends lost 5 bases and 3 bases, in that order; junction bases with no gene match: 6. CDR3 nucleotides: TGTGCCAGCAGCCCCAAACTAGCGGGGGACTACAATGAGCAGTTCTTC. Amino acid sequence: CASSPKLAGDYNEQFF.

This clone was observed a single time. The chain links TRBV19 to TRBJ1-2; weak D call: TRBD1 (6 bases). V lost 5 bases to trimming and J lost 2 bases, with 15 bases between them. The CDR3 contains 15 residues. Per the germline V gene, CDR1 is LNHDA and CDR2 is SQIVND (reference sequence). CDR3 sequence reads: CASSHGTPANYGYTF. The CDR3, as DNA: TGTGCCAGTAGTCACGGGACACCTGCAAACTATGGCTACACCTTC.

The J gene is TRBJ2-1, the V gene TRBV7-6, with TRBD1 as a possible D gene (5 bases). The ends were cut back, 1 base at V and 8 bases at J, with 15 bases in the middle. The germline CDR1 and CDR2 sequences are SGHVS and FNYEAQ. The CDR3 spans 15 residues. This CDR3 reads CASSLVAGPGDEQFF. As DNA, the CDR3 is TGTGCCAGCAGCTTAGTCGCAGGGCCTGGTGATGAGCAGTTCTTC.

This clone came up once. The chain uses TRBV4-2 and TRBJ2-7, with 9 bases identical to TRBD2. Germline loops: CDR1 LGHNA, CDR2 YNFKEQ. Unmatched junction bases numbered 4, after V lost 2 bases and J lost 5 bases. The CDR3 consists of 14 residues. The CDR3 sequence: CASSQPGLADEQYF. CDR3 in DNA: TGTGCCAGCAGCCAACCGGGACTAGCCGACGAGCAGTACTTC.

The table lists this clone with a count of one. The CDR3 is CASSPPDRPPYEQYF. The CDR3 DNA reads as TGTGCCAGCTCACCACCCGACAGGCCCCCCTACGAGCAGTACTTC. V and J are TRBV18 and TRBJ2-7; D possibly corresponds to TRBD1 (6 bases). This CDR3 comprises 15 residues. Per germline, CDR1 KGHSH and CDR2 LQKENI. Trimming shortened V by 0 bases and J by 2 bases, and 11 bases separated the two germline ends.

This chain uses TRBV5-4 with TRBJ2-7, with D possibly TRBD2 on 5 matching bases. This CDR3 spans 13 amino acids. Germline values: CDR1 SGHNT, CDR2 YYREEE (reference sequence). Trimming took off 0 bases at V and 4 bases at J, with 8 bases between the two ends. The CDR3 DNA reads TGTGCCAGCAGCTTGGACGGCGGGTACGAGCAGTACTTC. Translated: CASSLDGGYEQYF.